A single T cell receptor beta chain is shown here with its context. Those who participated ranged in age from about 18 to 89 years and resided in about two dozen US areas. This entry comes from a study of blood T cell repertoires in COVID-19. V lost 10 bases to trimming and J lost 4 bases, with 11 bases between them. Germline lookup yields CDR1 MNHEY and CDR2 SVGAGI. The CDR3 is 13 residues long. TCRdb keeps only in-frame clones here, not all; method: immunoSEQ multiplex PCR. The sample contains roughly 250,000 clones, about 90% of which appear only once. This receptor was identified in a woman aged 40-49 years who had been exposed to COVID-19. The material sequenced was PBMCs or T cells enriched from blood (not recorded which). J is TRBJ1-6 and V is TRBV6-5, with a possible D match to TRBD1 (6 bases). CDR3 in amino acids: CATWDNYNSPLHF. The DNA of the CDR3 is TGTGCCACATGGGACAATTATAATTCACCCCTCCACTTT.